A single T cell receptor beta chain is shown here with its context. With 2 bases clipped from V and 3 bases from J, the junction kept 8 bases outside the gene matches. The CDR3 runs 16 residues. Germline CDR1 and CDR2: KGHDR and SFDVKD. Assay used: immunoSEQ multiplex PCR; TCRdb lists only in-frame clones, some missing. The sample includes 20,000 to 30,000 clones, 92% of them seen just once. This entry is derived from a study of blood T cell repertoires in COVID-19. The sequence derives from a man aged 65 to 79 with active COVID-19. Material for sequencing was peripheral blood. J is TRBJ1-2 and V is TRBV24-1, with 7 bases aligning to TRBD1. The chain's CDR3 is CATSDSERTGYYGYTF. In DNA form, the CDR3 reads TGTGCCACCAGTGATTCGGAGAGGACAGGCTACTATGGCTACACCTTC.